Shown below are 30 T cell receptor beta chains from a single sample sequenced in a study of T cells in Graves' hyperthyroidism and ophthalmopathy. Amplification of TCR beta CDR3 regions used RNA as the template. When the TCR CDR3 underwent first-round RT-PCR, the HTBI primer set was used. From the multiplex PCR reads, TCRdb called clonotypes with MiXCR, one entry per CDR3 protein. The sample shows 550,000 to 850,000 distinct CDR3 sequences, under 20% of them seen only once. The sample comprised blood. These receptors were obtained from a woman between 45 and 60 years old with Graves' hyperthyroidism that later progressed to Graves' ophthalmopathy.

This clonotype was recorded at least ten times. V usage is TRBV12-3 or TRBV12-4 and J usage is TRBJ1-1; D might be TRBD1 (5 bases). CDR3 length: 13 amino acids. The ends were cut back, 6 bases at V and 5 bases at J, with 13 bases in the middle. The CDR3: CASRLGGDTEAFF. The CDR3 DNA is TGTGCCAGCAGATTGGGGGGAGATACTGAAGCTTTCTTT.

This clonotype was counted many times. The chain is built from TRBV20-1 and TRBJ1-1; D gene uncertain. This CDR3 spans 15 amino acids. V lost 6 bases and J lost 3, with 20 bases in between. Looked up from germline, CDR1 is DFQATT and CDR2 is SNEGSKA (reference sequence). CDR3 DNA: TGCAGTGCGAGGAATAAGACTGAGGTCGACACTGAAGCTTTCTTT. Translating it yields CSARNKTEVDTEAFF.

The chain couples TRBV29-1 to TRBJ1-2, with D perhaps matching TRBD1 (5 bases). CDR1 SQVTM and CDR2 ANQGSEA come from the germline V gene. Between the trimmed V and J ends, which lost 4 bases and 3 bases, there was a span of 15 bases. The length of the CDR3 is 14 residues. The CDR3 loop is CSVGKQGSDYGYTF. The CDR3 DNA is TGCAGCGTTGGGAAGCAGGGATCGGACTATGGCTACACCTTC.

This clonotype has a count of ten or more. The chain recombines TRBV12-3 or TRBV12-4 with TRBJ1-4; no firm D call. Trimming pared 8 bases from V and 3 bases from J, leaving 10 bases between. This CDR3 contains 13 residues. CDR3 sequence: CASRLVPNEKLFF. The CDR3 nucleotides read TGTGCCAGCCGTCTCGTTCCTAATGAAAAACTGTTTTTT.

This clonotype was detected a few times. V and J are TRBV7-3 and TRBJ2-6; D is perhaps TRBD1 (6 bases). CDR3 length: 18 amino acids. V gave up 5 bases and J gave up 0 bases, with 17 bases separating them. Germline V lookup: CDR1 SGHTA, CDR2 FQGTGA. This CDR3 is CASSRFSTGASGANVLTF. Written as DNA, the CDR3 is TGTGCCAGCAGCCGTTTTTCGACAGGCGCCTCTGGGGCCAACGTCCTGACTTTC.

This clonotype occurred many times. The V and J genes are TRBV2 and TRBJ1-2; D uncertain. V was trimmed by 2 bases and J by 2 bases, leaving 6 bases between them. The CDR3 is 13 residues long. Germline lookup yields CDR1 SNHLY and CDR2 FYNNEI. CDR3 bases: TGTGCCAGCAGTGAATCCGGGAACTATGGCTACACCTTC. Protein product: CASSESGNYGYTF.

This clonotype turned up a few times. This chain joins TRBV12-3 or TRBV12-4 and TRBJ1-1; D remains unclear. The ends were cut back, 3 bases at V and 0 bases at J, with 14 bases in the middle. The CDR3 spans 16 residues. This CDR3 reads CASSLVQIIMNTEAFF. The DNA for the CDR3 is TGTGCCAGCAGTTTGGTTCAGATAATTATGAACACTGAAGCTTTCTTT.

The sample holds many counts of this clonotype. This rearrangement joins TRBV2 to TRBJ1-5, with 7 nucleotides matching TRBD1. The CDR3 length is 15 residues. Germline assignment: CDR1 SNHLY and CDR2 FYNNEI. With 5 bases clipped from V and 0 bases from J, the junction kept 4 bases outside the gene matches. The CDR3 loop reads CASSWDSNSNQPQHF. The CDR3 coding sequence is TGTGCCAGCAGTTGGGACAGCAATAGCAATCAGCCCCAGCATTTT. Full variable domain (remainder filled in from reference TRBV2 and TRBJ1-5): EPEVTQTPSHQVTQMGQEVILRCVPISNHLYFYWYRQILGQKVEFLVSFYNNEISEKSEIFDDQFSVERPDGSNFTLKIRSTKLEDSAMYFCASSWDSNSNQPQHFGDGTRLSIL.

This rearrangement joins TRBV7-8 to TRBJ2-1; TRBD1 might be the D (6 bases). Trimming took off 1 base at V and 3 bases at J, with 16 bases between the two ends. Per germline, CDR1 SGHVS and CDR2 FQNEAQ. The CDR3 runs 17 residues. This CDR3 reads CASSLGGLGTIYNEQFF. Here the CDR3 DNA reads TGTGCCAGCAGCTTAGGGGGGCTAGGGACAATCTACAATGAGCAGTTCTTC.

The chain links TRBV6-2 or TRBV6-3 to TRBJ1-5, with 10 bases aligning to TRBD1. The V gene end was trimmed by 2 bases and the J gene end by 4 bases; junction bases not matched to a gene: 2. Germline V gene data show CDR1 as MNHEY and CDR2 as SVGEGT. The CDR3 sequence is 15 residues long. CDR3 nucleotides: TGTGCCAGCAGTTACAGGGGACAGGGGAATCAGCCCCAGCATTTT. Protein sequence: CASSYRGQGNQPQHF.

V gene TRBV12-3 or TRBV12-4 combines with J gene TRBJ2-5; 8 bases are shared with TRBD2. The CDR3 is made up of 16 amino acids. V gave up 2 bases and J gave up 3 bases; unmatched junction bases: 8. The CDR3 loop reads CASSLSQRGSKETQYF. CDR3 sequence (DNA): TGTGCCAGCAGTTTATCTCAGCGGGGGTCAAAAGAGACCCAGTACTTC.

The J gene is TRBJ2-2, the V gene TRBV11-2, with TRBD2 matching 7 bases. Looked up from germline, CDR1 is SGHAT and CDR2 is FQNNGV. Trimming removed 5 bases from V and 1 base from J; junction bases left unmatched: 10. This CDR3 spans 17 amino acids. CDR3 in DNA: TGTGCCAGCAGCAAGGTGGGAGGGGCAGGGAACACCGGGGAGCTGTTTTTT. This translates into CASSKVGGAGNTGELFF.

The sample holds many counts of this clonotype. The V and J genes are TRBV11-2 and TRBJ2-2; perhaps D is TRBD1 or TRBD2 (5 bases each). Trimming cost V 5 bases and J 3 bases, with 16 bases left between them. There are 16 residues in the CDR3. Per germline, CDR1 SGHAT and CDR2 FQNNGV. CDR3 sequence reads: CASSARERGHTGELFF. The CDR3 region has the DNA TGTGCCAGCAGCGCCCGCGAACGGGGACACACCGGGGAGCTGTTTTTT.

This clonotype was recorded at least ten times. V usage is TRBV11-2 and J usage is TRBJ1-1; unclear D gene. Trimming shortened V by 9 bases and J by 0 bases, and 5 bases separated the two germline ends. Germline CDR1 SGHAT, CDR2 FQNNGV. This CDR3 comprises 11 residues. Here the CDR3 reads CASLMNTEAFF. As DNA, the CDR3 is TGTGCCAGTCTGATGAACACTGAAGCTTTCTTT. Full variable domain (missing parts from reference TRBV11-2 and TRBJ1-1): EAGVAQSPRYKIIEKRQSVAFWCNPISGHATLYWYQQILGQGPKLLIQFQNNGVVDDSQLPKDRFSAERLKGVDSTLKIQPAKLEDSAVYLCASLMNTEAFFGQGTRLTVV.

This chain joins TRBV19 and TRBJ1-5; 10 positions agree with TRBD1. CDR1 and CDR2 from the germline V gene are LNHDA and SQIVND (reference sequence). The ends lost 7 bases at V and 4 bases at J; junction bases unmatched: 7. This CDR3 has 15 amino acids. The CDR3 is CASTKTGGRNQPQHF. The DNA for the CDR3 is TGTGCCAGTACCAAGACAGGGGGCCGGAATCAGCCCCAGCATTTT. Full variable domain (rest looked up from reference TRBV19 and TRBJ1-5): DGGITQSPKYLFRKEGQNVTLSCEQNLNHDAMYWYRQDPGQGLRLIYYSQIVNDFQKGDIAEGYSVSREKKESFPLTVTSAQKNPTAFYLCASTKTGGRNQPQHFGDGTRLSIL.

The table lists this clonotype with a few counts. DNA of the CDR3: TGTGCCAGCAGTGTAAGAGGGCGGAACATTCAGTACTTC. It codes for CASSVRGRNIQYF. This sequence joins TRBV6-1 and TRBJ2-4, with a weak D call TRBD2 (5 bases). There are 13 residues in the CDR3. V was pared by 4 bases and J by 7 bases, with 11 bases between. Germline lookup yields CDR1 MNHNS and CDR2 SASEGT.

This chain uses TRBV6-1 with TRBJ2-2; 14 nucleotides agree with TRBD2. Trimming cost V 5 bases and J 3 bases; bases outside gene matches: 8. This CDR3 region has 18 residues. The germline V gene has CDR1 MNHNS and CDR2 SASEGT. This CDR3 is CASSPSTSGGAHTGELFF. The CDR3 DNA reads as TGTGCCAGCAGTCCCTCGACTAGCGGGGGGGCACACACCGGGGAGCTGTTTTTT.

This clonotype was counted ten times or more. This chain joins TRBV6-1 and TRBJ2-5, with D unclear. The CDR3 is made up of 14 amino acids. Trimming pared 0 bases from V and 5 bases from J, leaving 10 bases between. CDR1 is MNHNS, CDR2 SASEGT, per germline. CDR3 in DNA: TGTGCCAGCAGTGAAGCAGACGGTCATGAGACCCAGTACTTC. Amino acid sequence: CASSEADGHETQYF.

This clonotype was detected a few times. The chain has TRBV3-1 and TRBJ2-2; possibly TRBD1 for D (5 bases). V dropped 0 bases and J dropped 2 bases, with 13 bases sitting between them. The length of the CDR3 is 17 residues. CDR1 is LGHDT, CDR2 YNNKEL, per germline (reference sequence). CDR3 nucleotide sequence: TGTGCCAGCAGCCAAGATCGTGGCAGGGCAAACACCGGGGAGCTGTTTTTT. This encodes CASSQDRGRANTGELFF.

This clonotype was seen repeatedly, ten times or more. The genes are TRBV5-1 and TRBJ1-1; a weak D match, TRBD1 (5 bases). The CDR3 covers 14 residues. Germline-derived CDR1 and CDR2 are SGHRS and YFSETQ. V lost 2 bases, J lost 8 bases, and 16 bases lay in between. DNA of the CDR3: TGCGCCAGCAGCTTAAAGGATCCCGGGGCAGAAGCTTTCTTT. Translation gives CASSLKDPGAEAFF.

This clonotype was picked up many times. The gene calls are TRBV3-1 and TRBJ2-1; D is perhaps TRBD2 (5 bases). Germline CDR1 LGHDT, CDR2 YNNKEL (reference sequence). Trimming cost V 1 base and J 4 bases, with 8 bases left between them. The CDR3 totals 14 residues. As DNA, the CDR3 is TGTGCCAGCAGCCAAGTAGACTATTACAATGAGCAGTTCTTC. It specifies CASSQVDYYNEQFF.

This clonotype showed up many times. J is TRBJ1-4 and V is TRBV18; weak D call: TRBD1 (6 bases). V lost 6 bases to trimming and J lost 5 bases, with 10 bases between them. The CDR3 consists of 13 residues. Germline assignment: CDR1 KGHSH and CDR2 LQKENI. The CDR3 DNA follows: TGTGCCAGCTCGAACAGGGAGAATGAAAAACTGTTTTTT. It specifies CASSNRENEKLFF.

This clonotype was detected only a few times. The chain uses TRBV2 and TRBJ1-6, with a possible D match to TRBD1 (6 bases). The germline V and J ends were trimmed by 6 bases and 5 bases, with 11 bases remaining between them. Germline CDR1 and CDR2: SNHLY and FYNNEI. The CDR3 has 14 amino acids. The CDR3 bases are TGTGCCAGCAGACCTAGGACAGATAATTCACCCCTCCACTTT. Translating gives CASRPRTDNSPLHF.

This clonotype was detected a few times. The V call is TRBV7-2, the J call TRBJ2-1; TRBD2 aligns across 13 bases. This CDR3 has 16 residues. The trim removed 7 bases at V and 4 bases at J, leaving 7 bases unmatched. Germline V gene sequence: CDR1 SGHTA, CDR2 FQGNSA. CDR3 bases: TGTGCCAGCATAAGGACTAGCGGGGGCGTATACAATGAGCAGTTCTTC. Its translation is CASIRTSGGVYNEQFF.

The chain is built from TRBV14 and TRBJ1-5; D uncertain. V lost 4 bases, J lost 6 bases, and 10 bases lay in between. The CDR3 covers 13 residues. Germline V gene lookup returns CDR1 SGHDN and CDR2 FVKESK. Written as DNA, the CDR3 is TGTGCCAGCAGCCGAGAGGTGGGTCAGCCCCAGCATTTT. Encoded protein: CASSREVGQPQHF.

Many counts were recorded for this clonotype. V gene TRBV7-9 combines with J gene TRBJ1-1; TRBD1 is a possible D gene (5 bases). V gave up 5 bases and J gave up 7 bases, with 20 bases separating them. CDR1 and CDR2 from the germline V gene are SEHNR and FQNEAQ (reference sequence). The CDR3 runs to 15 residues. In DNA form, the CDR3 reads TGTGCCAGCAGCGAAAGGGACCCTTCCATCCATGAAGCTTTCTTT. It yields the protein CASSERDPSIHEAFF.

This clonotype has at least ten counts. The rearrangement uses TRBV7-8 and TRBJ2-5, with no clear D. The CDR3 is made up of 12 amino acids. Germline CDR1 SGHVS, CDR2 FQNEAQ. Trimming cost V 1 base and J 5 bases, with 5 bases left between them. Here the CDR3 DNA reads TGTGCCAGCAGCTTAGAGGCGGAGACCCAGTACTTC. Amino acid sequence: CASSLEAETQYF. The full variable domain, completed using reference TRBV7-8 and TRBJ2-5, is GAGVSQSPRYKVAKRGQDVALRCDPISGHVSLFWYQQALGQGPEFLTYFQNEAQLDKSGLPSDRFFAERPEGSVSTLKIQRTQQEDSAVYLCASSLEAETQYFGPGTRLLVL.

This clonotype occurred many times. The chain recombines TRBV5-5 with TRBJ2-5; possibly TRBD2 for D (6 bases). The CDR3 runs to 16 residues. The germline CDR1 and CDR2 sequences are SGHKS and YYEKEE (reference sequence). Between the trimmed V and J ends, which lost 4 bases and 0 bases, there was a span of 16 bases. The CDR3 sequence is CASSLRRGKYQETQYF. In DNA, the CDR3 is TGTGCCAGCAGCCTCCGACGGGGGAAGTACCAAGAGACCCAGTACTTC. The complete variable domain, with remaining parts taken from reference TRBV5-5 and TRBJ2-5, reads DAGVTQSPTHLIKTRGQQVTLRCSPISGHKSVSWYQQVLGQGPQFIFQYYEKEERGRGNFPDRFSARQFPNYSSELNVNALLLGDSALYLCASSLRRGKYQETQYFGPGTRLLVL.

This clonotype was detected ten times or more. This chain connects TRBV3-1 to TRBJ2-1; D not resolved. The germline CDR1 and CDR2 sequences are LGHDT and YNNKEL (reference sequence). V was cut by 3 bases and J by 8 bases, with 8 bases left in between. This CDR3 is 12 amino acids long. DNA of the CDR3: TGTGCCAGCAGCCACCGTGGGCATGAGCAGTTCTTC. Translation: CASSHRGHEQFF.

This clonotype was observed many times. This chain links TRBV5-1 with TRBJ1-1; D ambiguous. The ends were cut back, 5 bases at V and 5 bases at J, with 10 bases in the middle. Germline V CDR1 and CDR2: SGHRS, YFSETQ. The CDR3 sequence is 12 residues long. The CDR3 coding sequence is TGCGCCAGCAGAGGGTTGGAGACTGAAGCTTTCTTT. This encodes CASRGLETEAFF.